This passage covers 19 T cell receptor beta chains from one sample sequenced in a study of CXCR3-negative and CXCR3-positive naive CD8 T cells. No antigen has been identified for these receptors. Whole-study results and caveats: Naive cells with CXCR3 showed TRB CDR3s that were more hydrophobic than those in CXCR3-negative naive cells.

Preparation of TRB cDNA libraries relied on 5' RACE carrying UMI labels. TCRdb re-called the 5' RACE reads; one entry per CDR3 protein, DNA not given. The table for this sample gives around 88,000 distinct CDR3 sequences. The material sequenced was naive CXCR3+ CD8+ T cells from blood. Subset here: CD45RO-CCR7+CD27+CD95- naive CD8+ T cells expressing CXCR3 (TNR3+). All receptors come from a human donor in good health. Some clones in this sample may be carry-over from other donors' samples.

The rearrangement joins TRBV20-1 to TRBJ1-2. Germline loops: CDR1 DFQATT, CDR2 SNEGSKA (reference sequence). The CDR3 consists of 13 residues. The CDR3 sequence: CSARAPTLYGYTF.

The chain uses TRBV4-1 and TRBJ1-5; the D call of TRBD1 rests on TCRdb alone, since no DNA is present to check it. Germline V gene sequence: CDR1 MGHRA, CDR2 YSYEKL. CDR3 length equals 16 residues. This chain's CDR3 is CASSQDGQGSNQPQHF.

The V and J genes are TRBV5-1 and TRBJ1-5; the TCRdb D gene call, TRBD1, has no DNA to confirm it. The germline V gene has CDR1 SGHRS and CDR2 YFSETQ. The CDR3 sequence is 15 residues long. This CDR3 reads CAGRRGLTLNQPQHF.

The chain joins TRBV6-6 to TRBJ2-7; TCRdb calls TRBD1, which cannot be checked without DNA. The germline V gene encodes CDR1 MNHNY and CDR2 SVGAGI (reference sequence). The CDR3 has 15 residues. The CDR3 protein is CASRIVGAGGDEQYF.

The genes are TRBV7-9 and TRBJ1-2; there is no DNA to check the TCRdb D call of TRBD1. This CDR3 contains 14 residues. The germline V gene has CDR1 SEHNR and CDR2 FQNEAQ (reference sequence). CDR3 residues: CASSTGTEHYGYTF. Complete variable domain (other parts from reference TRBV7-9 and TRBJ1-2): DTGVSQNPRHKITKRGQNVTFRCDPISEHNRLYWYRQTLGQGPEFLTYFQNEAQLEKSRLLSDRFSAERPKGSFSTLEIQRTEQGDSAMYLCASSTGTEHYGYTFGSGTRLTVV.

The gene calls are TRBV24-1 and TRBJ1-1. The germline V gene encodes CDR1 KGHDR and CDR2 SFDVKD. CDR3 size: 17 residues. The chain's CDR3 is CATSEHTGTAEDTEAFF.

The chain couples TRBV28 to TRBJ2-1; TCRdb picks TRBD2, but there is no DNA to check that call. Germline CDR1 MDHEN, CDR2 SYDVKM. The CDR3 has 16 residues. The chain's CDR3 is CASSPGRGLAGREQFF.

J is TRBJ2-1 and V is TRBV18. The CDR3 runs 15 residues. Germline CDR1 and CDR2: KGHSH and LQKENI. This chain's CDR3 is CASSPTGGEYNEQFF.

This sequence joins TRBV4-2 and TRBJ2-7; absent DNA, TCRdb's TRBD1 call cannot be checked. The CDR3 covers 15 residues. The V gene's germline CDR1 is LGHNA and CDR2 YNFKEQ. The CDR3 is CASSLATGDLYEQYF.

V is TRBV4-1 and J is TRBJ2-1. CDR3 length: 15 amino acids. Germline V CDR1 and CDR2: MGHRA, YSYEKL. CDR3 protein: CASSQVPAPYNEQFF.

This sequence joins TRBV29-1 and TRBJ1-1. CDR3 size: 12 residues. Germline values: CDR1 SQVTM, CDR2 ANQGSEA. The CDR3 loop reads CSVRDLNTEAFF.

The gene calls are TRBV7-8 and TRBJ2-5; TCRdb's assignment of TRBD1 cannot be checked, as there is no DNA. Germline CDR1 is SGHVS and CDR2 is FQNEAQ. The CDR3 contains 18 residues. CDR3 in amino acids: CASSLGVGKGLPQETQCF.

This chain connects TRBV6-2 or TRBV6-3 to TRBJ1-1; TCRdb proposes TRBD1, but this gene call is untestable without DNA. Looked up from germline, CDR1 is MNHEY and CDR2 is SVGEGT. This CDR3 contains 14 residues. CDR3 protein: CASRSRGLNTEAFF.

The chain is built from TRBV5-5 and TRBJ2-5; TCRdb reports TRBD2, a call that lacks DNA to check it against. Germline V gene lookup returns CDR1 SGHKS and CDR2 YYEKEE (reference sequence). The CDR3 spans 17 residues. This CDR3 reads CASSLSLAGATGETQYF.

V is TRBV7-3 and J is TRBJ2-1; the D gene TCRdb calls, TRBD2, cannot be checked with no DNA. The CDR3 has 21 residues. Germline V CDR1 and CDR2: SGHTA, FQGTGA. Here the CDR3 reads CASNLKRGLGQSTESYNEQFF.

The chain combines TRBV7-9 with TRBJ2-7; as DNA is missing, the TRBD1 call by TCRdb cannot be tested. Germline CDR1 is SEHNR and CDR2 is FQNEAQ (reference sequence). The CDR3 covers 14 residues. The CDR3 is CASSFPWDGYEQYF.

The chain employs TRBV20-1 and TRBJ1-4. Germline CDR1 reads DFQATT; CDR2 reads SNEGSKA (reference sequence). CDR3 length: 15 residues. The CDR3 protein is CSARLGVATNEKLFF.

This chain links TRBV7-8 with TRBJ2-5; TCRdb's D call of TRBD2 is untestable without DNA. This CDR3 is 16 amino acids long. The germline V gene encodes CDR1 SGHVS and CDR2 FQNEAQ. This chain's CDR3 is CASSPLGRGGQETQYF.

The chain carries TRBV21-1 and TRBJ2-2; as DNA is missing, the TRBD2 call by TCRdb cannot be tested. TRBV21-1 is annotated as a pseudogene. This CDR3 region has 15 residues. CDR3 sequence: CASSRGTEGPGELFF.